The rows below give T cell receptor beta chains drawn from one sample of a study of T cells in Graves' hyperthyroidism and ophthalmopathy. MiXCR, applied by TCRdb to the multiplex PCR reads, yields one record per CDR3 protein. This table has a few hundred thousand distinct CDR3 sequences, approximately 14% appearing once. The specimen sequenced was blood. Receptor source: a woman aged 18 to 35 with Graves' hyperthyroidism that later progressed to Graves' ophthalmopathy. CDR3s include the opening cysteine and the closing phenylalanine or tryptophan. A D gene is named only where the DNA matches it firmly. Size tells how often a clone was seen (once, few, many) or the class of an expanded clone, and some rows leave it out.

D gene,J gene,CDR3 length,clone size,V gene,CDR3 DNA,CDR3 protein
TRBD1,TRBJ1-5,15,few,TRBV10-3,TGTGCCATCAGTGCGACAGGGGGCGGGAATCAGCCCCAGCATTTT,CAISATGGGNQPQHF
TRBD1,TRBJ2-5,14,many,TRBV28,TGTGCCAGCAGTCTCTCGGACAGGAAAGAGACCCAGTACTTC,CASSLSDRKETQYF
NA,TRBJ2-5,15,many,TRBV15,TGTGCCACCAGCAGAGATCGGACGGTCCAAGAGACCCAGTACTTC,CATSRDRTVQETQYF
NA,TRBJ2-3,18,NA,TRBV27,TGTGCCAGCAGTTCGGACTGGACCAGTGAACACATCACAGATACGCAGTATTTT,CASSSDWTSEHITDTQYF
NA,TRBJ2-5,15,few,TRBV6-5,TGTGCCAGCAGTACCGAGTCATATGGAAAAGAGACCCAGTACTTC,CASSTESYGKETQYF
NA,TRBJ2-1,11,many,TRBV5-8,TGTGCCAGCAGCTCCGGACGGATACCGTTCTTC,CASSSGRIPFF
NA,TRBJ2-7,15,many,TRBV6-2/TRBV6-3,TGTGCCAGCAGTTACGTCGCATGGCTGCCCTACGAGCAGTACTTC,CASSYVAWLPYEQYF
TRBD1,TRBJ1-5,14,many,TRBV6-1,TGTGCCAGCAGCGGAGACAGGGTTGGCCAGCCCCAGCATTTT,CASSGDRVGQPQHF
TRBD2,TRBJ2-1,15,NA,TRBV20-1,TGCAGTGCCGAGACGGGACTAGCGGGAATCTATGAGCAGTTCTTC,CSAETGLAGIYEQFF
NA,TRBJ2-7,16,NA,TRBV18,TGTGCCAGCTCACCTAGGTTAGGAGGGAGTTCCTACGAGCAGTACTTC,CASSPRLGGSSYEQYF
NA,TRBJ1-3,14,NA,TRBV5-4,TGTGCCAGCAGCCGGGCCGGCCCTGGATACACCATATATTTT,CASSRAGPGYTIYF
TRBD1,TRBJ2-3,13,few,TRBV6-1,TGTGCCAGCGGACAGGGAGGAGCAGATACGCAGTATTTT,CASGQGGADTQYF
TRBD1,TRBJ2-3,16,NA,TRBV27,TGTGCCAGCAGTTTCGTACAGGGGGCTAGCACAGATACGCAGTATTTT,CASSFVQGASTDTQYF